This T cell receptor beta chain was sequenced for a study of neurological immune-mediated disorders. Study-level points and caveats: Expansion of TCR clones was greatest in HTLV-1-associated myelopathy and smallest in multiple sclerosis, where it fell below that of healthy controls.

Stated time point: longitudinal time-point 2. The unsorted libraries were generated from a total of 2 million PBMCs, which had been stored in RNAlater at -80 C. This clonotype has a count of ten or more. What it recognizes is unknown. TCRdb recomputed calls from the 5' RACE reads with MiXCR, one row per CDR3 protein. The sample includes about 66,000 distinct CDR3 sequences, more than 7.5% of them seen just once. CDR3 size: 16 residues. The germline V gene has CDR1 SGHRS and CDR2 YFSETQ. Trimming cost V 4 bases and J 3 bases, with 14 bases left between them. This TCR came from a man younger than 45 in good health. The genes are TRBV5-1 and TRBJ1-6; D remains unclear. Sequencing input: PBMCs. The CDR3 nucleotides read TGCGCCAGCAGCCCCCGGAACAATAACTATAATTCACCCCTCCACTTT. Encoded protein: CASSPRNNNYNSPLHF.